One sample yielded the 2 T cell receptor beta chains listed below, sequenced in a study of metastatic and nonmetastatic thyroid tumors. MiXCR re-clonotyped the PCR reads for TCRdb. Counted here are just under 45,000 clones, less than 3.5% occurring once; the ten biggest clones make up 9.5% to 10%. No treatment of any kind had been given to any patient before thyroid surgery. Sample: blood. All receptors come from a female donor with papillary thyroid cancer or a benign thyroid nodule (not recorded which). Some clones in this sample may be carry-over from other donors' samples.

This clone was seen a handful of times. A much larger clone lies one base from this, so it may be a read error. The CDR3 protein is CVSRESGTGGEKLFF. In nucleotides, the CDR3 is TGTGTCAGCAGGGAGTCCGGGACAGGGGGTGAAAAACTGTTTTTT. V and J are TRBV28 and TRBJ1-4, with 11 nucleotides matching TRBD1. There are 15 residues in the CDR3. Germline-derived CDR1 and CDR2 are MDHEN and SYDVKM.

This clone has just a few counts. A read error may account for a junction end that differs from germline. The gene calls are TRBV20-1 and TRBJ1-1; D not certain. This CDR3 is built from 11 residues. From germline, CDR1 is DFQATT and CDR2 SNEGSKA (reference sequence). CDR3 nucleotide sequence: TGCAGTGCCTCTACCTTGTCTCTATTCACCTTT. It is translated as CSASTLSLFTF.